This is a list of T cell receptor beta chains from one sample in a study of T cell clonotyping in hematopoietic cell transplantation. Some clones are missing from TCRdb's copy, which holds only in-frame ones; the method was immunoSEQ multiplex PCR. The sample holds about 45,000 clones, approximately 82% seen once. Material: peripheral blood mononuclear cells, obtained before stem cell transplant. The receptors derive from a man aged 55-75 years with myelodysplastic syndrome. Some clones in this sample may be carry-over from other donors' samples. Both conserved end residues are part of each CDR3. Only some rows state a clone size, as once, few, many or a class for expanded clones.

>TRBV30|TRBJ1-2|-
CAWSVKNYGYTF
>TRBV11-2|TRBJ2-2|few
CASSLAGGRDGELFF
>TRBV29-1|TRBJ2-1|-
CSVERAGGKQFF
>TRBV27|TRBJ1-2|-
CASSLKPDRGNYGYTF
>TRBV14|TRBJ2-2|-
CASSPTSRGFRTGELFF
>TRBV30|TRBJ1-3|-
CAWSVGGTGNTIYF
>TRBV28|TRBJ2-3|once
CASRSGSTDTQYF
>TRBV30|TRBJ2-7|-
CAWRPGALGEQYF
>TRBV2|TRBJ1-4|once
CASSGQSYPTNEKLFF
>TRBV19|TRBJ1-2|few
CASSMSQVYGYTF
>TRBV6-4|TRBJ1-2|-
CASSEGGVFTNYGYTF
>TRBV7-9|TRBJ2-7|-
CASSPRGYEQYF
>TRBV7-2|TRBJ1-1|-
CASSSRRGQGFGTEAFF
>TRBV7-2|TRBJ1-1|few
CASSSGTGGNTEAFF
>TRBV6-6|TRBJ2-3|-
CASTGPISTDTQYF
>TRBV30|TRBJ1-3|few
CAWRAQGSGNTIYF
>TRBV7-9|TRBJ1-5|-
CASSLVAAGSNQPQHF
>TRBV27|TRBJ2-5|-
CASSFRLEGVAGAQETQYF
>TRBV11-3|TRBJ2-2|few
CASSLDWGGLTAGELFF
>TRBV30|TRBJ1-1|-
CAWSSAWSEAFF
>TRBV20-1|TRBJ1-1|-
CSASGLTEAFF
>TRBV30|TRBJ1-5|-
CAWSGGAARPQHF
>TRBV29-1|TRBJ1-5|-
CSVGQNLREPQHF
>TRBV11-2|TRBJ2-3|-
CASSLDFFQWGITDTQYF
>TRBV7-2|TRBJ1-5|-
CASSSDTLQRPQHF
>TRBV7-8|TRBJ2-2|-
CASSLSGTNLNTGELFF
>TRBV13|TRBJ2-1|-
CASSFLASSEQFF
>TRBV20-1|TRBJ2-7|-
CSAAFYEQYF
>TRBV7-2|TRBJ2-5|-
CASSLAGAGAGQETQYF
>TRBV19|TRBJ1-3|-
CASKGGRDSGNTIYF
>TRBV20-1|TRBJ2-7|-
CSASGQAEQYF
>TRBV7-2|TRBJ2-7|-
CASSFGTGLAYEQYF